One sample yielded the 18 T cell receptor beta chains listed below, sequenced in a study of T cells in Graves' hyperthyroidism and ophthalmopathy. RNA transcripts gave rise to amplified TCR beta CDR3 regions. The primer set for the first-round RT-PCR of the TCR CDR3 was HTBI. MiXCR, run by TCRdb on the multiplex PCR reads, gives a single entry per CDR3 protein. The sample has around 520,000 distinct CDR3 sequences, 12% to 15% seen once; the top ten hold 11% to 15%. Sequencing was carried out using blood. The receptors come from a woman in her thirties or forties with Graves' hyperthyroidism.

The chain couples TRBV20-1 to TRBJ1-1, with TRBD1 matching 7 bases. The CDR3 covers 12 residues. The V gene end was trimmed by 4 bases and the J gene end by 4 bases; junction bases not matched to a gene: 3. Germline values: CDR1 DFQATT, CDR2 SNEGSKA (reference sequence). CDR3 region: CSATGGGTEAFF. The DNA of the CDR3 is TGCAGTGCTACAGGGGGGGGCACTGAAGCTTTCTTT.

This clonotype was detected many times. The chain links TRBV20-1 to TRBJ1-5; 7 nucleotides agree with TRBD1. V was clipped by 0 bases and J by 9 bases; unmatched bases: 5. Germline values: CDR1 DFQATT, CDR2 SNEGSKA (reference sequence). The CDR3 length is 13 residues. CDR3 sequence reads: CSARDDRVGPQHF. The CDR3 nucleotides read TGCAGTGCTAGAGATGACAGGGTAGGGCCCCAGCATTTT.

There are many counts of this clonotype. The chain couples TRBV3-1 to TRBJ2-7; TRBD1 matches 11 bases. The CDR3 consists of 14 residues. Trimming cost V 4 bases and J 5 bases; bases outside gene matches: 4. The germline V gene has CDR1 LGHDT and CDR2 YNNKEL (reference sequence). The CDR3 DNA reads as TGTGCCAGCAGCCGAGGACAGGGGGCGGACGAGCAGTACTTC. This sequence encodes CASSRGQGADEQYF.

V gene TRBV20-1 combines with J gene TRBJ2-7; TRBD1 aligns across 10 bases. The ends lost 0 bases at V and 6 bases at J; junction bases unmatched: 8. This CDR3 region has 15 residues. Germline-derived CDR1 and CDR2 are DFQATT and SNEGSKA (reference sequence). Written as DNA, the CDR3 is TGCAGTGCTAGAGAACCCACCGGGACAGGGGTCGAGCAGTACTTC. It yields the protein CSAREPTGTGVEQYF.

This clonotype was counted between two and nine times. The chain carries TRBV19 and TRBJ2-1; unclear D gene. This CDR3 comprises 13 residues. Germline CDR1 and CDR2: LNHDA and SQIVND (reference sequence). V was pared by 5 bases and J by 7 bases, with 12 bases between. CDR3 nucleotides: TGTGCCAGTAGTTTTAGTGCGAGTAATGAGCAGTTCTTC. Protein sequence: CASSFSASNEQFF.

The sample holds many counts of this clonotype. The chain uses TRBV5-1 and TRBJ2-7; 12 positions agree with TRBD2. J was trimmed by 5 bases and V by 0 bases; bases with no gene match: 3. The germline V gene has CDR1 SGHRS and CDR2 YFSETQ. The CDR3 loop spans 15 amino acids. CDR3 loop: CASSLALAGGDEQYF. CDR3 nucleotides: TGCGCCAGCAGCTTGGCACTAGCGGGAGGCGACGAGCAGTACTTC.

This clonotype appeared many times. This chain links TRBV20-1 with TRBJ2-7, with D unclear. The CDR3 is made up of 14 amino acids. Between the trimmed V and J ends, which lost 2 bases and 2 bases, there was a span of 13 bases. Germline values: CDR1 DFQATT, CDR2 SNEGSKA (reference sequence). CDR3 bases: TGCAGTGCTAGAAGACCTGACCGCGCCTACGAGCAGTACTTC. This sequence encodes CSARRPDRAYEQYF.

In this sample, this clonotype turned up many times. The chain uses TRBV6-1 and TRBJ2-3, with D perhaps TRBD2 (6 bases). The CDR3 consists of 15 residues. With 5 bases removed from V and 1 base from J, the gap between germline ends came to 13 bases. Germline V lookup: CDR1 MNHNS, CDR2 SASEGT. As DNA, the CDR3 is TGTGCCAGCAGTTACGCGGGGTTGGGCACAGATACGCAGTATTTT. This translates into CASSYAGLGTDTQYF.

The table lists this clonotype with many counts. This chain uses TRBV28 with TRBJ2-5; unclear D gene. Trimming removed 1 base from V and 1 base from J, with 7 bases in between. The CDR3 has 14 amino acids. Germline CDR1 and CDR2: MDHEN and SYDVKM. This chain's CDR3 is CASSLYGSQETQYF. The CDR3 DNA reads as TGTGCCAGCAGTTTATATGGTAGCCAAGAGACCCAGTACTTC. The variable domain in full, completed from reference TRBV28 and TRBJ2-5, reads DVKVTQSSRYLVKRTGEKVFLECVQDMDHENMFWYRQDPGLGLRLIYFSYDVKMKEKGDIPEGYSVSREKKERFSLILESASTNQTSMYLCASSLYGSQETQYFGPGTRLLVL.

This clonotype was picked up a small number of times. A read error may be the cause here, since a much bigger clone is one base away. V gene TRBV12-5 combines with J gene TRBJ2-7; 7 bases line up with TRBD1. This CDR3 is 13 amino acids long. Germline values: CDR1 LGHNT, CDR2 FRNRAP. In nucleotides, the CDR3 is TGTGTTAGTGGTTTGGGACAGCTCTACGAGCAGTACTTC. Protein sequence: CVSGLGQLYEQYF.

This clonotype was recorded many times. The chain recombines TRBV7-9 with TRBJ1-1; D ambiguous. This CDR3 region has 16 residues. Germline CDR1 is SEHNR and CDR2 is FQNEAQ (reference sequence). V dropped 1 base and J dropped 1 base, with 13 bases sitting between them. The CDR3 sequence: CASSLGETETNTEAFF. The DNA for the CDR3 is TGTGCCAGCAGCTTAGGAGAAACAGAAACGAACACTGAAGCTTTCTTT.

This clonotype has just one count. The genes are TRBV6-1 and TRBJ2-2; D is possibly TRBD2 (7 bases). The V end was cut by 5 bases, the J end by 7 bases, with 20 bases between. The CDR3 sequence is 16 residues long. The V gene's germline CDR1 is MNHNS and CDR2 SASEGT. CDR3 sequence (DNA): TGTGCCAGCAGTCCTTGGGGGGGCGGGCCCAACGGGGAGCTGTTTTTT. Translating gives CASSPWGGGPNGELFF.

This clonotype was observed at least ten times. This chain joins TRBV7-2 and TRBJ1-5, with D possibly being TRBD1 (5 bases). The germline V gene encodes CDR1 SGHTA and CDR2 FQGNSA. CDR3 length: 15 residues. V dropped 1 base and J dropped 2 bases, with 9 bases sitting between them. The CDR3 nucleotides are TGTGCCAGCAGCTTAGTTGCGGGGGGCAATCAGCCCCAGCATTTT. Amino acids: CASSLVAGGNQPQHF.

This clonotype has at least ten counts. V gene TRBV9 combines with J gene TRBJ1-1; D unclear. From germline, CDR1 is SGDLS and CDR2 YYNGEE. The CDR3 length is 13 residues. V was pared by 6 bases and J by 0 bases, with 9 bases between. CDR3 loop: CASTGEMNTEAFF. The CDR3 nucleotides are TGTGCCAGCACCGGAGAAATGAACACTGAAGCTTTCTTT.

This clonotype was recorded many times. The chain combines TRBV10-3 with TRBJ2-7; 7 nucleotides line up with TRBD2. Germline V CDR1 and CDR2: ENHRY, SYGVKD. Losses at the gene ends were 3 bases for V and 6 bases for J; bases not matched to a gene: 5. The CDR3 spans 13 residues. The CDR3 region is CAISDRDYGEQYF. The DNA for the CDR3 is TGTGCCATCAGTGATCGGGACTACGGCGAGCAGTACTTC.

This clonotype was observed many times. The rearrangement joins TRBV29-1 to TRBJ2-1, with 8 bases fitting TRBD2. Germline V gives CDR1 SQVTM, CDR2 ANQGSEA. After removal of 7 bases from V and 9 bases from J, the junction contained 8 bases not matched to a gene. The CDR3 contains 12 residues. CDR3 protein: CSERESRGEQFF. The CDR3 nucleotides are TGCAGCGAGCGGGAGAGTCGAGGTGAGCAGTTCTTC.

This chain connects TRBV28 to TRBJ1-4, with D unclear. V was cut by 6 bases and J by 6 bases, with 11 bases left in between. The CDR3 sequence is 13 residues long. The V gene's germline CDR1 is MDHEN and CDR2 SYDVKM. CDR3 DNA: TGTGCCAGCAGGGGTGTGGGCGATGAAAAACTGTTTTTT. It encodes CASRGVGDEKLFF.

The chain has TRBV29-1 and TRBJ1-2; D perhaps matches TRBD1 (5 bases). This CDR3 region has 10 residues. Germline assignment: CDR1 SQVTM and CDR2 ANQGSEA. V lost 5 bases to trimming and J lost 8 bases, with 9 bases between them. The CDR3 protein is CSVRDPGYTF. The CDR3 nucleotides read TGCAGCGTTAGGGACCCCGGCTACACCTTC.